These T cell receptor beta chains were read from a single sample in a study of blood T cells in healthy people across ages. MiXCR, applied by TCRdb to the 5' RACE reads, yields one record per CDR3 protein. The data contain hundreds of thousands of distinct CDR3 sequences, under 50% of them singletons. Sequencing used blood. Receptors were obtained from a man aged 25-45 years in good health. CDR3s include the opening cysteine and the closing phenylalanine or tryptophan. The order of the fields is V gene, D gene, clone size, J gene, CDR3 DNA, CDR3 protein. A D gene is named only where the DNA matches it firmly. The size of a clone is reported for some rows only, either as once, few or many, or as a class for expanded clones.

>TRBV3-1|-|-|TRBJ2-7
TGTGCCAGCAGCCCCTGGGGGTTCGAGCAGTACTTC
CASSPWGFEQYF
>TRBV10-3|-|few|TRBJ2-7
TGTGCCATCAGTGTCGGGCAGGGCCCCTACGAGCAGTACTTC
CAISVGQGPYEQYF
>TRBV11-3|-|-|TRBJ2-7
TGTGCCAGCAGCCCCGGGACCCTTCAGGCCCAGTACTTC
CASSPGTLQAQYF
>TRBV30|-|-|TRBJ2-1
TGTGCCGGGACCTCCTACAATGAGCAGTTCTTC
CAGTSYNEQFF
>TRBV6-1|-|-|TRBJ2-2
TGTGCCAGCGGCCCCGTGGAGTGGGAGCTGTTTTTT
CASGPVEWELFF
>TRBV5-4|-|-|TRBJ2-7
TGTGCCAGCAGCCCTGACCAGGCGCCCTACTACGAGCAGTACTTC
CASSPDQAPYYEQYF
>TRBV9|-|-|TRBJ1-1
TGTGCCAGCAGCGTAGACGGGGAGGACACTGAAGCTTTCTTT
CASSVDGEDTEAFF
>TRBV20-1|TRBD2|-|TRBJ2-7
TGCAGTGCTAGCGCCCTAGCGGGGGGGATCGGCGAGCAGTACTTC
CSASALAGGIGEQYF
>TRBV6-2/TRBV6-3|TRBD2|-|TRBJ2-3
TGTGCCAGCAGGTCAACTAGCGGCTCTAGCACAGATACGCAGTATTTT
CASRSTSGSSTDTQYF
>TRBV28|-|-|TRBJ1-2
TGTGCCAGCAGTTTATCCCGTCGCATAGGGGATGGCTACACCTTC
CASSLSRRIGDGYTF
>TRBV12-3/TRBV12-4|-|-|TRBJ2-3
TGTGCCAGCAGTTCGGGAGGGGGCCTAAGCACAGATACGCAGTATTTT
CASSSGGGLSTDTQYF
>TRBV9|TRBD1|-|TRBJ1-1
TGTGCCACCGGACAGGGTGGGGACACTGAAGCTTTCTTT
CATGQGGDTEAFF
>TRBV7-2|-|once|TRBJ2-1
TGTGCCAGCAGCTCGACAGTGAATGAGCAGTTCTTC
CASSSTVNEQFF
>TRBV5-1|TRBD1|once|TRBJ2-7
TGCGCCAGCAGCTCAGGGACAGGGAAAACCTCCTACGAGCAGTACTTC
CASSSGTGKTSYEQYF
>TRBV6-5|TRBD1|few|TRBJ1-2
TGTGCCAGCAGTTACGGCCGGGACAGGTCTAATGGCTACACCTTC
CASSYGRDRSNGYTF
>TRBV6-2/TRBV6-3|-|few|TRBJ2-1
TGTGCCAGCAGCCCAGGGCGGACGCTTTACAATGAGCAGTTCTTC
CASSPGRTLYNEQFF
>TRBV12-3/TRBV12-4|-|once|TRBJ2-1
TGTGCCAGCCCGTACGTGGTAGTGTTCTTC
CASPYVVVFF
>TRBV7-2|-|-|TRBJ2-5
TGTGCCAGCAGCTTGGGACCGGTCGGGGAGACCCAGTACTTC
CASSLGPVGETQYF